This T cell receptor (beta chain) was sequenced for a study of CXCR3-negative and CXCR3-positive naive CD8 T cells. Study conclusions and caveats: CXCR3-positive naive cells carried more hydrophobic TRB CDR3s than CXCR3-negative naive cells did. Naive subsets showed comparable surface CD5, and TCR interaction strength was also inferred from TRB CDR3 physicochemistry.

Through 5' RACE with UMI labels, the TRB cDNA libraries were prepared. TCRdb reprocessed the 5' RACE reads and stores each CDR3 protein as one record, lacking DNA. The specimen's table records about 150,000 distinct CDR3 sequences. CDR3 length: 13 residues. Germline-derived CDR1 and CDR2 are MGHRA and YSYEKL. Details on this clonotype: What it binds is not known.

The sequenced sample was naive CXCR3+ CD8+ T cells from blood. The subset here: CD45RO-CCR7+CD27+CD95- naive CD8+ T cells expressing CXCR3 (TNR3+). The chain recombines TRBV4-1 with TRBJ2-7. This clonotype originated in a human donor in good health. Some clones in this sample may be carry-over from other donors' samples. The CDR3: CASSQSGSYEQYF.